A single sample is the source of the 26 T cell receptor beta chains below, sequenced in a study of vaccination and CD4 T cells after COVID-19 (dated by TCRdb to 2022 to 2024). The sample's time point, from its label and the paper: late sampling 161 to 241 days after vaccination in a few convalescent patients. The treatment or condition label of this sample denotes: approximately nine-day PBMC culture with coronavirus spike peptide pools or control peptides (ViraFEST assay). The library was made by PCR. Reads for this sample came from an Illumina iSeq 100. DNA from cultured CD4+ T cells underwent TCR sequencing with the Oncomine TCR Beta short-read assay at the Johns Hopkins FTIC core. TCRdb reran the public reads through fastp at Q25 and MiXCR, keeping productive beta chains. Records with the same CDR3 protein are collapsed into one entry carrying the most frequent genes and DNA. Present in this sample are 23,000 or so distinct CDR3 sequences, about 40% of which were seen just once. Of the sample, under 6.5% is held by the ten largest clones.

For these TCRs, the target antigens are not known. Sequences were derived from CD4+ T cells from blood, cultured in vitro, sampled about 7 months after SARS-CoV-2 vaccination. These TCRs come from a human donor who had recovered from COVID-19.

This clonotype came up a few times. The V call is TRBV19, the J call TRBJ1-5, with 7 nucleotides matching TRBD1. Germline CDR1 and CDR2: LNHDA and SQIVND (reference sequence). This CDR3 region has 13 residues. Germline trimming cut 7 bases from V and 9 bases from J; bases unmatched to any gene: 9. CDR3: CASTTGAPRPQHF. CDR3 in DNA: TGTGCCAGTACCACAGGGGCCCCGCGGCCCCAGCATTTT.

The J gene is TRBJ2-3, the V gene TRBV6-2 or TRBV6-3; tentatively, D is TRBD2 (5 bases). The CDR3 is made up of 15 amino acids. Per the germline V gene, CDR1 is MNHEY and CDR2 is SVGEGT. V was trimmed by 2 bases and J by 0 bases, leaving 9 bases between them. CDR3: CASSYIAPSTDTQYF. CDR3 DNA sequence: TGTGCCAGCAGTTACATAGCGCCCAGCACAGATACGCAGTATTTT.

This chain joins TRBV20-1 and TRBJ2-7; 7 bases match TRBD1. The CDR3 consists of 14 residues. Germline CDR1 is DFQATT and CDR2 is SNEGSKA (reference sequence). The junction had 12 bases not matched to a gene; V was cut back by 3 bases and J by 7 bases. The CDR3 coding sequence is TGCAGTGCTAGTAGGGTGACAGGGTGGGGTGAGCAGTACTTC. It translates to CSASRVTGWGEQYF.

This chain uses TRBV7-3 with TRBJ2-7; 13 bases fit TRBD2. V was pared by 2 bases and J by 4 bases, with 2 bases of the junction left unmatched. The CDR3 runs to 15 residues. Germline CDR1 SGHTA, CDR2 FQGTGA. In nucleotides, the CDR3 is TGTGCCAGCAGCTTAGGGACTAGCGGGAAATACGAGCAGTACTTC. It encodes CASSLGTSGKYEQYF.

V gene TRBV6-1 combines with J gene TRBJ1-1, with a tentative D call TRBD1 (6 bases). Germline lookup yields CDR1 MNHNS and CDR2 SASEGT. The CDR3 has 14 residues. Trimming cost V 6 bases and J 8 bases, with 19 bases left between them. The CDR3 is CASSPRTARSEAFF. The CDR3 DNA reads as TGTGCCAGCAGCCCCCGGACAGCCCGTTCAGAAGCTTTCTTT.

This chain links TRBV24-1 with TRBJ2-1; TRBD1 matches at 10 bases. The length of the CDR3 is 17 residues. J was trimmed by 4 bases and V by 0 bases; bases with no gene match: 5. Germline CDR1 is KGHDR and CDR2 is SFDVKD. This CDR3 reads CATSDLQWDRGYNEQFF. Written as DNA, the CDR3 is TGTGCCACCAGTGATTTGCAATGGGACAGGGGTTACAATGAGCAGTTCTTC.

The rearrangement joins TRBV28 to TRBJ2-1; a weak D match, TRBD2 (6 bases). In germline, CDR1 is MDHEN, CDR2 SYDVKM. The CDR3 length is 14 residues. Trimming took off 7 bases at V and 2 bases at J, with 12 bases between the two ends. CDR3 amino acids: CASTTGRTYNEQFF. In nucleotides, the CDR3 is TGTGCCAGCACCACTGGGAGGACCTACAATGAGCAGTTCTTC.

In this sample, this clonotype turned up a few times. The chain uses TRBV28 and TRBJ2-3, with D maybe TRBD1 (5 bases). This CDR3 is built from 13 residues. Germline CDR1 is MDHEN and CDR2 is SYDVKM. V lost 7 bases and J lost 0, with 8 bases in between. CDR3 coding DNA: TGTGCCAGCATTGACAGTAGCACAGATACGCAGTATTTT. Its translation: CASIDSSTDTQYF.

The DNA of the CDR3 is TGCAGTTCCATAGAGGATGCGCCAGATACGCAGTATTTT. This gives the protein CSSIEDAPDTQYF. The rearrangement uses TRBV20-1 and TRBJ2-3, with D uncertain. Per the germline V gene, CDR1 is DFQATT and CDR2 is SNEGSKA (reference sequence). V lost 8 bases and J 4 bases, leaving 16 bases between the germline ends. This CDR3 region has 13 residues.

The chain carries TRBV6-1 and TRBJ2-7; the D call may be TRBD1 or TRBD2 (5 bases each). Germline-derived CDR1 and CDR2 are MNHNS and SASEGT. Trimming took off 3 bases at V and 8 bases at J, with 14 bases between the two ends. CDR3 size: 13 residues. Here the CDR3 DNA reads TGTGCCAGCAGTGACGCGTGGGACGGTCAGCAGTACTTC. Translating it yields CASSDAWDGQQYF.

The chain carries TRBV7-3 and TRBJ2-5, with D perhaps TRBD2 (5 bases). Germline assignment: CDR1 SGHTA and CDR2 FQGTGA. V lost 5 bases and J 4 bases, leaving 11 bases between the germline ends. The CDR3 has 13 amino acids. CDR3 in amino acids: CASSPTSLETQYF. CDR3 nucleotides: TGTGCCAGCAGCCCCACTAGTTTAGAGACCCAGTACTTC.

The chain links TRBV20-1 to TRBJ1-2, with D tentatively TRBD1 (5 bases). CDR1 and CDR2 (germline): DFQATT, SNEGSKA (reference sequence). Deletions cut 1 base from V and 4 bases from J, with 10 bases between. The CDR3 spans 13 residues. CDR3 amino acids: CSARVGTGYGYTF. CDR3 coding DNA: TGCAGTGCTAGAGTAGGTACAGGCTATGGCTACACCTTC.

The chain employs TRBV29-1 and TRBJ2-4, with D perhaps being TRBD1 or TRBD2 (5 bases each). The CDR3 totals 15 residues. Germline-derived CDR1 and CDR2 are SQVTM and ANQGSEA. Between the trimmed V and J ends, which lost 2 bases and 7 bases, there was a span of 18 bases. In DNA, the CDR3 is TGCAGCGTTGAAAGAGGGGCGGCGGGTCTGAACATTCAGTACTTC. This encodes CSVERGAAGLNIQYF.

This clonotype was recorded a few times. V is TRBV20-1 and J is TRBJ2-3, with 10 nucleotides matching TRBD2. Germline V gene sequence: CDR1 DFQATT, CDR2 SNEGSKA (reference sequence). The CDR3 loop spans 15 amino acids. V gave up 2 bases and J gave up 3 bases; unmatched junction bases: 5. Here the CDR3 reads CSARPAGGRTDTQYF. CDR3 coding DNA: TGCAGTGCTAGACCAGCGGGGGGGAGGACAGATACGCAGTATTTT.

This clonotype occurred a few times. The chain carries TRBV6-1 and TRBJ2-7, with 11 positions matching TRBD2. V was clipped by 6 bases and J by 4 bases; unmatched bases: 2. CDR3 length equals 13 residues. Germline CDR1 reads MNHNS; CDR2 reads SASEGT. CDR3 in DNA: TGTGCCAGCAGATCTAGCGGGAGGTACGAGCAGTACTTC. Protein: CASRSSGRYEQYF.

CDR3 loop: CATSRDLEGGYEQYF. CDR3 nucleotide sequence: TGTGCCACCAGCAGAGATTTGGAGGGGGGCTACGAGCAGTACTTC. The chain links TRBV15 to TRBJ2-7; D tentatively fits TRBD1 or TRBD2 (6 bases each). The CDR3 contains 15 residues. V lost 0 bases and J 3 bases, leaving 12 bases between the germline ends. The germline V gene has CDR1 LNHNV and CDR2 YYDKDF (reference sequence).

The chain's CDR3 is CAISEMTAYGYTF. Here the CDR3 DNA reads TGTGCCATCAGTGAAATGACGGCCTATGGCTACACCTTC. V usage is TRBV10-3 and J usage is TRBJ1-2; D is undetermined. V gave up 3 bases and J gave up 4 bases, with 9 bases separating them. CDR3 size: 13 residues. The germline V gene encodes CDR1 ENHRY and CDR2 SYGVKD.

This sequence joins TRBV4-1 and TRBJ1-1, with D hard to call. Looked up from germline, CDR1 is MGHRA and CDR2 is YSYEKL. CDR3 length equals 16 residues. V lost 0 bases to trimming and J lost 4 bases, with 15 bases between them. CDR3 DNA sequence: TGCGCCAGCAGCCAAGATACCCCGGCCTTGGGCACTGAAGCTTTCTTT. The encoded protein is CASSQDTPALGTEAFF.

This clonotype was seen a handful of times. The chain couples TRBV28 to TRBJ1-2, with D possibly matching TRBD1 (6 bases). CDR1 is MDHEN, CDR2 SYDVKM, per germline. The CDR3 has 15 amino acids. The ends were cut back, 4 bases at V and 5 bases at J, with 17 bases in the middle. The CDR3 DNA sequence: TGTGCCAGCAGTTCACCTCGGGACAACGGATATGGCTACACCTTC. It specifies CASSSPRDNGYGYTF.

This chain connects TRBV11-3 to TRBJ2-3; a weak D match, TRBD2 (5 bases). V was shortened by 4 bases and J by 0 bases, with 5 bases between the two germline ends. Per the germline V gene, CDR1 is SGHNT and CDR2 is YENEEA. This CDR3 is 13 amino acids long. The CDR3 DNA reads as TGTGCCAGCAGCTGGACTAGCACAGATACGCAGTATTTT. Translated: CASSWTSTDTQYF.

The rearrangement uses TRBV7-9 and TRBJ2-2, with unresolved D. There are 14 residues in the CDR3. Germline V gene lookup returns CDR1 SEHNR and CDR2 FQNEAQ (reference sequence). Between the trimmed V and J ends, which lost 4 bases and 3 bases, there was a span of 9 bases. The CDR3 sequence is CASSWVKDTGELFF. The CDR3 bases are TGTGCCAGCAGCTGGGTGAAGGACACCGGGGAGCTGTTTTTT.

This clonotype ranks as medium-sized (0.01 to 0.1%). The V and J genes are TRBV28 and TRBJ1-3, with D hard to call. The CDR3 is 16 amino acids. V was shortened by 3 bases and J by 4 bases, with 16 bases between the two germline ends. Germline loops: CDR1 MDHEN, CDR2 SYDVKM. The CDR3 region has the DNA TGTGCCAGCAGTTTGGGTGGGAGGCGTCCGGGAAACACCATATATTTT. Amino acids: CASSLGGRRPGNTIYF.

This clonotype was found a few times. This chain connects TRBV7-8 to TRBJ2-7; D may be TRBD1 (6 bases). The V and J ends lost 5 bases and 1 base respectively, with 12 bases between them. CDR3 size: 14 residues. The germline V gene encodes CDR1 SGHVS and CDR2 FQNEAQ. The CDR3 is CASSVDRWSYEQYF. CDR3 nucleotides: TGTGCCAGCAGCGTAGACAGGTGGTCCTACGAGCAGTACTTC.

The chain carries TRBV2 and TRBJ2-3; 10 bases are a match to TRBD2. In germline, CDR1 is SNHLY, CDR2 FYNNEI. The V gene end was trimmed by 9 bases and the J gene end by 9 bases; junction bases not matched to a gene: 12. This CDR3 is built from 14 residues. The CDR3 nucleotides are TGTGCCAGTAAATCTAGCGGGAGCGGTGACACGCAGTATTTT. This sequence encodes CASKSSGSGDTQYF. Together with reference TRBV2 and TRBJ2-3, the CDR3 gives the full variable domain: EPEVTQTPSHQVTQMGQEVILRCVPISNHLYFYWYRQILGQKVEFLVSFYNNEISEKSEIFDDQFSVERPDGSNFTLKIRSTKLEDSAMYFCASKSSGSGDTQYFGPGTRLTVL.

This clonotype was seen only a few times. The gene calls are TRBV7-9 and TRBJ1-2, with 7 bases lining up with TRBD1. CDR3 length: 16 residues. Trimming cost V 4 bases and J 8 bases; bases outside gene matches: 16. From germline, CDR1 is SEHNR and CDR2 FQNEAQ (reference sequence). CDR3 sequence: CASSYVPDRRKGGYTF. CDR3 bases: TGTGCCAGCAGCTACGTTCCGGACAGGCGAAAGGGGGGCTACACCTTC.

This sequence joins TRBV6-1 and TRBJ2-7; the match to TRBD2 covers 8 bases. This CDR3 comprises 14 residues. Germline V lookup: CDR1 MNHNS, CDR2 SASEGT. The junction had 11 bases not matched to a gene; V was cut back by 7 bases and J by 6 bases. CDR3 protein: CASTERTSISEQYF. In nucleotides, the CDR3 is TGTGCCAGCACCGAAAGGACTAGCATCTCCGAGCAGTACTTC.